This T cell receptor beta chain was obtained from a study of T-cell memory formation after mild COVID-19. In the study overall: For the most part, TCR clusters were specific to one donor. Points from the study as a whole: Whereas later expanders leaned CD4+, clones contracting day 15 to 85 showed a balanced CD4/CD8 makeup.

The CDR3 loop spans 14 amino acids. Germline V gives CDR1 DFQATT, CDR2 SNEGSKA (reference sequence). Trimming removed 1 base from V and 2 bases from J, with 11 bases in between. Constant-segment primers served in 5'RACE that generated TCR alpha and TCR beta cDNA libraries bearing sample barcodes and UMIs. TCRdb called the 5' RACE reads again in MiXCR, with one record for every CDR3 protein. The top ten hold 20% to 25% of the sample, which has 250,000 to 300,000 distinct CDR3 sequences, 8% to 10% seen once. This clonotype has just a few counts. The antigen remains undetermined. The sequenced sample was PBMCs or a T cell subset sorted from them (not recorded which). The V gene is TRBV20-1, the J gene TRBJ1-1; D is uncertain. The clonotype originates from a man aged 18 to 30 who had mild COVID-19 (a few samples of this study predate the infection). Cell type and time point are not known. The CDR3 nucleotides read TGCAGTGCTAGAGCGAACCTTAGAAACACTGAAGCTTTCTTT. Its protein product is CSARANLRNTEAFF.